The T cell receptor beta chain described here comes from a study of blood T cell repertoires in COVID-19. The CDR3 covers 17 residues. Germline V gene sequence: CDR1 MNHEY, CDR2 SVGEGT. V lost 2 bases and J 1 base, leaving 15 bases between the germline ends. Per the authors' pipeline: Reference gene primers were amplified, and this amplification served to estimate nucleated cell counts. Profiled with immunoSEQ multiplex PCR; TCRdb holds only in-frame clones, not every one. For V, J and clone size, that table is used; D and trimming come from the DNA. The sample lists about 210,000 clones, roughly 78% seen once, with over 9.5% in the top ten.

V gene TRBV6-2 or TRBV6-3 combines with J gene TRBJ1-5, with D possibly TRBD1 on 5 matching bases. Sequenced: peripheral blood. The TCR was taken from a woman in her thirties or forties with acute or convalescent COVID-19. CDR3 coding DNA: TGTGCCAGCAGTTACATATGGGGCCGGGGGAGCAATCAGCCCCAGCATTTT. Amino acid sequence: CASSYIWGRGSNQPQHF.